This T cell receptor (beta chain) emerged from a study of cytomegalovirus exposure and HLA in healthy donors. With regard to this clone: Its antigen is unidentified.

This CDR3 comprises 19 residues. Trimming removed 3 bases from V and 15 bases from J; junction bases left unmatched: 29. Germline V gene sequence: CDR1 SQVTM, CDR2 ANQGSEA. Clones were read by immunoSEQ multiplex PCR, and TCRdb kept only the in-frame ones, dropping some. The table has approximately 260,000 clones, around 88% seen once; the top ten hold around 1.2%. Whole-study findings and limits: Researchers reported that three CMV-associated chains were confirmed in vitro as CMV antigen-specific. Subsequent analysis revealed that first-cohort TCR clusters tended to co-occur in the 120 or so validation repertoires.

Sequenced material: PBMCs. The chain combines TRBV29-1 with TRBJ2-1; TRBD2 matches 10 bases. This sequence was found in a woman in her twenties or thirties in good health and CMV-seropositive. The chain's CDR3 is CSVDPRGTSEGIYSGPLFF. Here the CDR3 DNA reads TGCAGCGTTGACCCCAGGGGGACTAGCGAGGGGATTTATAGTGGTCCTCTGTTCTTC.